The clone carrying this TCR beta chain was counted only a few times. The antigen is undetermined. This sample is drawn from a study of beta chain features in type 1 diabetes. Overall study findings and caveats: Shorter TCRB CDR3s, moderately but significantly so, marked every one of the four CD4+ subsets in Type 1 diabetes patients.

The entirety of the isolated RNA underwent reverse transcription, so expressed TCRB transcripts were sequenced. Some clones are missing from TCRdb's copy, which holds only in-frame ones; the method was immunoSEQ multiplex PCR. The top ten clones hold approximately 0.018% of a sample with 200,000 to 300,000 clones, approximately 15% of them seen once. The CDR3 consists of 15 residues. Germline CDR1 reads LGHNT; CDR2 reads FRNRAP. Trimming pared 3 bases from V and 4 bases from J, leaving 14 bases between. This chain links TRBV12-5 with TRBJ2-3, with D possibly matching TRBD1 (5 bases). Sequencing was carried out using naive CD4+ T cells from blood. The sequence was obtained from a man aged 25 to 40 with type 1 diabetes. CDR3 DNA: TGTGCTAGTGGTTTTCAGGGCAAGAAGGCAGATACGCAGTATTTT. It yields the protein CASGFQGKKADTQYF.